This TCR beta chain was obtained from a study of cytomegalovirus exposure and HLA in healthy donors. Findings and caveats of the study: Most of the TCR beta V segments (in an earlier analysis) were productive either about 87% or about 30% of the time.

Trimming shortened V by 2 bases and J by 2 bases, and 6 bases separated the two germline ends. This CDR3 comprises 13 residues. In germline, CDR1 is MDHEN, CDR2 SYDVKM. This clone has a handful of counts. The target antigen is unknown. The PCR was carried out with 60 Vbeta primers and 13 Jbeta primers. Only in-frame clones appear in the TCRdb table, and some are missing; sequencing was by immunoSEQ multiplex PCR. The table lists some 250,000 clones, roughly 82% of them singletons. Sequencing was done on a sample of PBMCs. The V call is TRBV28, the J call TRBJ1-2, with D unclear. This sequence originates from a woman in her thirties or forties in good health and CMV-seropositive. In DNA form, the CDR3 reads TGTGCCAGCAGTTTACCACAGAACTATGGCTACACCTTC. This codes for CASSLPQNYGYTF.